This T cell receptor (beta chain) was sequenced during a study of vaccination and CD4 T cells after COVID-19. Whole-study results and caveats: Clonotypes reactive to SARS-CoV-2 had a median that went up from 21 to 38, but not significantly.

Sequenced with the Oncomine TCR Beta short-read assay was DNA taken from cultured CD4+ T cells. One entry per CDR3 protein, called by TCRdb with MiXCR from the PCR reads. The sample lists about 12,000 distinct CDR3 sequences, roughly 66% occurring once. Indicated treatment: 10-day PBMC culture with coronavirus spike peptide pools or control peptides (ViraFEST assay). The V end was cut by 2 bases, the J end by 1 base, with 8 bases between. There are 13 residues in the CDR3. Germline-derived CDR1 and CDR2 are GTSNPN and SVGIG (reference sequence). For this clonotype: Its antigen is unknown.

The TCR was taken from a human donor who had recovered from COVID-19. This sample comprised CD4+ T cells from blood, cultured in vitro, obtained before SARS-CoV-2 vaccination. The chain carries TRBV30 and TRBJ2-5, with D maybe TRBD2 (5 bases). The chain's CDR3 is CAWSSAGQETQYF. CDR3 DNA sequence: TGTGCCTGGAGTAGTGCGGGCCAAGAGACCCAGTACTTC.